Listed below are T cell receptor beta chains from one sample, sequenced in a study of blood T cells in healthy people across ages. TCRdb re-called the 5' RACE reads through MiXCR, storing one row per CDR3 protein. The sample has roughly 700,000 distinct CDR3 sequences, around 48% seen once. The sample taken for sequencing was blood. These receptors all come from an older woman in good health. CDR3s include the opening cysteine and the closing phenylalanine or tryptophan. A D gene is named only where the DNA matches it firmly. Expanded clones are given a class, and other clones once, few, many or no size at all.

TRBV7-8,few,TRBJ1-2,TRBD1,TGTGCCAGCTGTAGAGGGACAGGGTCCGACATCCAGAGGGGGTATGGCTACACCTTC,CASCRGTGSDIQRGYGYTF
TRBV5-1,once,TRBJ1-1,NA,TGCGCCAGCCGAGGTGACACTGAAGCTTTCTTT,CASRGDTEAFF
TRBV29-1,NA,TRBJ2-3,NA,TGCAGCGTTGAAGATTCTAGCGCAGGTACGCAGTATTTT,CSVEDSSAGTQYF
TRBV7-3,NA,TRBJ1-6,TRBD1,TGTGCCAGCAGCGAGATCGGGACAGTTAATTCACCCCTCCACTTT,CASSEIGTVNSPLHF
TRBV7-3,NA,TRBJ2-3,TRBD2,TGTGCCAGCAGCTTCGGTAGCGGGACGGCAGATACGCAGTATTTT,CASSFGSGTADTQYF
TRBV10-3,NA,TRBJ2-3,NA,TGTGCCATCAGTGAGGCGGATTACAATGAGCAGTATTTT,CAISEADYNEQYF
TRBV6-2/TRBV6-3,NA,TRBJ1-2,NA,TGTGCCAGCAGTATGGGAAGGGGATTTTACGGCTACACCTTC,CASSMGRGFYGYTF
TRBV6-2/TRBV6-3,NA,TRBJ2-1,NA,TGTGCCAGCGGAAGGACAGACGAGCAGTTCTTC,CASGRTDEQFF
TRBV4-3,NA,TRBJ1-1,NA,TGCGCCAGCAGCTTCGTCATGAACACTGAAGCTTTCTTT,CASSFVMNTEAFF
TRBV6-5,NA,TRBJ2-6,NA,TGTGCCAGCAGTGATTTTGGGGCCAACGTCCTGACTTTC,CASSDFGANVLTF
TRBV5-1,NA,TRBJ2-5,NA,TGCGCCAGCAGCTTCGGGGGGCGTGAAGAGACCCAGTACTTC,CASSFGGREETQYF
TRBV30,NA,TRBJ2-1,TRBD2,TGTGCCCGTCGACTAGCGGGGGACAATGAGCAGTTCTTC,CARRLAGDNEQFF
TRBV12-3/TRBV12-4,few,TRBJ2-5,NA,TGTGCCAGCAGCCGAACTACCGGGAAGTACCAAGAGACCCAGTACTTC,CASSRTTGKYQETQYF
TRBV5-1,NA,TRBJ2-7,TRBD2,TGCGCCAGCAGCCCAACGGCGGGAGCCTACGAGCAGTACTTC,CASSPTAGAYEQYF
TRBV7-9,NA,TRBJ2-5,NA,TGTGCCAGCAGCCAAGACACACGTAATTGGAAGACCCAGTACTTC,CASSQDTRNWKTQYF
TRBV7-9,NA,TRBJ2-5,TRBD2,TGTGCCAGCAGCGTATTAGCGGGAGGGCCGGAGACCCAGTACTTC,CASSVLAGGPETQYF
TRBV18,few,TRBJ2-1,NA,TGTGCCAGCTCACCCCTTAAATACAATGAGCAGTTCTTC,CASSPLKYNEQFF
TRBV12-5,NA,TRBJ2-6,TRBD2,TGTGCTAGTGGTTTGGAGGCTAGCGGCGACTACCGATCTGGGGCCAACGTCCTGACTTTC,CASGLEASGDYRSGANVLTF
TRBV12-3/TRBV12-4,NA,TRBJ2-6,NA,TGTGCCAGCAGTCCAATCTCTGGGGCCAACGTCCCGACTTTC,CASSPISGANVPTF
TRBV4-3,NA,TRBJ2-7,NA,TGCGCCAGCAGCCACTCCCATGCTCGACTAGAGCAGTACTTC,CASSHSHARLEQYF
TRBV5-1,once,TRBJ2-7,TRBD1,TGCGCCAGCTCTGACCGGGACAGGGCTTCTTACGAGCAGTACTTC,CASSDRDRASYEQYF
TRBV7-2,NA,TRBJ2-7,NA,TGTGCCAGCAGCGAGGGACGTCCCCGAAGGCAGTACTTC,CASSEGRPRRQYF
TRBV7-2,NA,TRBJ2-7,TRBD2,TGTGCCAGCAGCCCCACTAGCGGGAGGTTCGATGAGCAGTACTTC,CASSPTSGRFDEQYF
TRBV20-1,NA,TRBJ1-6,NA,TGCAGTGCTGGGAACTATAATTCACCCCTCCACTTT,CSAGNYNSPLHF
TRBV20-1,many,TRBJ2-2,NA,TGCAGTGCTAGAGATCGAGCAGCTACCGGGGAGCTGTTTTTT,CSARDRAATGELFF
TRBV10-3,many,TRBJ2-4,NA,TGTGCCATCAGTGAGGGCAGGGACGATGGTCAGTACTTC,CAISEGRDDGQYF
TRBV27,NA,TRBJ2-5,NA,TGTGCCAGCAGTTTGACCCTAACTGGGGAGACCCAGTACTTC,CASSLTLTGETQYF
TRBV5-1,few,TRBJ2-1,NA,TGCGCCAGCAGCTTGCGCGGACAGATAAACAATGAGCAGTTCTTC,CASSLRGQINNEQFF
TRBV28,NA,TRBJ2-3,TRBD1,TGTGCCAGCAGTACAGGGGGAAGTGCAGATACGCAGTATTTT,CASSTGGSADTQYF
TRBV3-1,NA,TRBJ2-1,NA,TGTGCCAGCAGCCAAGACGACAGGTTCGGCCGAAACTGTAGGGACGAGCAGTTCTTC,CASSQDDRFGRNCRDEQFF
TRBV20-1,NA,TRBJ2-7,TRBD2,TGCAGTGCTCCCAATTTCGCGGGAGGCTACGAGCAGTACTTC,CSAPNFAGGYEQYF